These 24 T cell receptor beta chains were all obtained from the same sample, sequenced in a study of shared clonotypes between healthy human individuals. Assay: immunoSEQ multiplex PCR; the TCRdb copy retains only in-frame clones and omits some. The sample consists of around 700,000 clones, less than 80% of them appearing once. Sequencing used memory CD4+ T cells sorted from blood. Subset meaning: CD45RA-negative fraction. Receptors were obtained from a woman under 40 in good health.

This clone was recorded once. This chain joins TRBV6-6 and TRBJ2-5; D ambiguous. The CDR3 is 15 amino acids. V dropped 6 bases and J dropped 0 bases, with 14 bases sitting between them. The germline V gene has CDR1 MNHNY and CDR2 SVGAGI (reference sequence). CDR3: CASRSTSLYQETQYF. The CDR3 coding sequence is TGTGCCAGCAGATCGACATCCCTGTACCAAGAGACCCAGTACTTC.

As regards this clone: A far more abundant clone sits one base away, making this likely a read error. Other nucleotide sequences from this sample produce the same CDR3. This sequence joins TRBV7-9 and TRBJ1-5; unclear D gene. The CDR3 runs 17 residues. Germline values: CDR1 SEHNR, CDR2 FQNEAQ (reference sequence). This CDR3 is CASSLEVLGFGNQPQHF. CDR3 nucleotides: TGTGCTAGCAGCTTAGAAGTTTTAGGTTTCGGCAATCAGCCCCAGCATTTT.

The chain carries TRBV6-6 and TRBJ1-3; the D is unclear. Germline-derived CDR1 and CDR2 are MNHNY and SVGAGI (reference sequence). CDR3 length: 14 residues. V was trimmed by 0 bases and J by 8 bases, leaving 11 bases between them. This CDR3 reads CASSYSRGDHTIYF. CDR3 coding DNA: TGTGCCAGCAGTTACTCACGCGGGGATCACACCATATATTTT.

This clone has only a few counts. DNA for the CDR3: TGCGCCAGCAACTTCCACCCGACAGGGAGCTCCTACGAGCAGTACTTC. This sequence encodes CASNFHPTGSSYEQYF. The chain recombines TRBV5-1 with TRBJ2-7, with 7 bases lining up with TRBD1. CDR1 is SGHRS and CDR2 is YFSETQ in the germline V gene. This CDR3 has 16 amino acids. The trim removed 6 bases at V and 0 bases at J, leaving 12 bases unmatched.

This chain connects TRBV7-2 to TRBJ2-1; 10 bases match TRBD2. There are 16 residues in the CDR3. CDR1 is SGHTA, CDR2 FQGNSA, per germline. V was clipped by 7 bases and J by 9 bases; unmatched bases: 15. CDR3 loop: CASIPGALAGDPEQFF. CDR3 in DNA: TGTGCCAGCATCCCAGGTGCTCTAGCGGGAGATCCTGAGCAGTTCTTC.

V usage is TRBV11-2 and J usage is TRBJ2-7; no definite D call. Trimming shortened V by 4 bases and J by 4 bases, and 11 bases separated the two germline ends. CDR1 is SGHAT and CDR2 is FQNNGV in the germline V gene. There are 13 residues in the CDR3. The CDR3 DNA follows: TGTGCCAGCAGCTACCGACGGAGTTACGAGCAGTACTTC. This gives the protein CASSYRRSYEQYF.

The rearrangement uses TRBV28 and TRBJ2-3; 11 bases match TRBD2. After removal of 6 bases from V and 4 bases from J, the junction contained 6 bases not matched to a gene. The germline V gene has CDR1 MDHEN and CDR2 SYDVKM. The length of the CDR3 is 15 residues. CDR3 nucleotides: TGTGCCAGCAGCCGCCGACTAGCGGGGCCAGATACGCAGTATTTT. Protein: CASSRRLAGPDTQYF.

In regard to this clone: Other nucleotide sequences from this sample produce the same CDR3. This rearrangement joins TRBV11-2 to TRBJ2-1, with D perhaps TRBD1 (6 bases). This CDR3 has 12 amino acids. The ends were cut back, 3 bases at V and 7 bases at J, with 7 bases in the middle. The germline V gene has CDR1 SGHAT and CDR2 FQNNGV. In DNA form, the CDR3 reads TGTGCCAGCAGCTTCAGGGGAAATGAGCAGTTCTTC. Amino acid sequence: CASSFRGNEQFF.

This chain links TRBV7-6 with TRBJ2-5, with 11 positions matching TRBD1. V trimming: 1 base; J trimming: 2 bases; junction bases outside the gene matches: 3. This CDR3 comprises 16 residues. Germline values: CDR1 SGHVS, CDR2 FNYEAQ. CDR3 protein: CASSLVGTGGQETQYF. DNA for the CDR3: TGTGCCAGCAGCTTAGTCGGGACAGGGGGTCAAGAGACCCAGTACTTC.

This sequence joins TRBV6-6 and TRBJ1-2, with a weak D call TRBD1 (5 bases). The CDR3 contains 12 residues. The ends were cut back, 7 bases at V and 3 bases at J, with 9 bases in the middle. Germline CDR1 is MNHNY and CDR2 is SVGAGI (reference sequence). The CDR3 sequence is CASTQTDYGYTF. The CDR3 region has the DNA TGTGCCAGCACCCAGACAGACTATGGCTACACCTTC.

The V call is TRBV4-2, the J call TRBJ2-3; 9 bases match TRBD1. V gave up 2 bases and J gave up 5 bases; unmatched junction bases: 20. The CDR3 consists of 20 residues. Germline CDR1 reads LGHNA; CDR2 reads YNFKEQ. This chain's CDR3 is CASSQSPYSSQGAQGDTQYF. The DNA for the CDR3 is TGTGCCAGCAGCCAAAGTCCGTATTCCTCACAGGGGGCGCAGGGAGATACGCAGTATTTT.

This chain uses TRBV5-8 with TRBJ1-1, with D unresolved. Between the trimmed V and J ends, which lost 2 bases and 1 base, there was a span of 6 bases. Germline CDR1 reads SGHTS; CDR2 reads YDEGEE. CDR3 length equals 13 residues. CDR3 bases: TGTGCCAGCAGCTTCGAATGGAACACTGAAGCTTTCTTT. Encoded protein: CASSFEWNTEAFF. Full variable domain (missing parts from reference TRBV5-8 and TRBJ1-1): EAGVTQSPTHLIKTRGQQATLRCSPISGHTSVYWYQQALGLGLQFLLWYDEGEERNRGNFPPRFSGRQFPNYSSELNVNALELEDSALYLCASSFEWNTEAFFGQGTRLTVV.

The rearrangement uses TRBV9 and TRBJ1-4; no definite D call. There are 13 residues in the CDR3. V was pared by 0 bases and J by 12 bases, with 12 bases between. CDR1 is SGDLS, CDR2 YYNGEE, per germline. The CDR3 DNA follows: TGTGCCAGCAGCGTAGATGGGGATGGGGAACTGTTTTTT. Protein sequence: CASSVDGDGELFF.

The genes are TRBV7-9 and TRBJ2-7, with D perhaps TRBD2 (6 bases). The CDR3 covers 15 residues. CDR1 SEHNR and CDR2 FQNEAQ come from the germline V gene (reference sequence). V dropped 2 bases and J dropped 0 bases, with 11 bases sitting between them. CDR3 loop: CASSLSSGSSYEQYF. CDR3 bases: TGTGCCAGCAGCTTAAGTTCCGGGAGCTCCTACGAGCAGTACTTC.

The sample holds one count of this clone. The gene calls are TRBV19 and TRBJ2-5; D call uncertain. The CDR3 has 13 amino acids. Germline CDR1 reads LNHDA; CDR2 reads SQIVND (reference sequence). Trimming removed 4 bases at V and 7 bases at J, with 13 bases between. The chain's CDR3 is CASSTGPKGTQYF. The CDR3 DNA reads TGTGCCAGTAGTACCGGACCTAAAGGGACCCAGTACTTC. Drawing the rest from reference TRBV19 and TRBJ2-5, the complete variable domain is DGGITQSPKYLFRKEGQNVTLSCEQNLNHDAMYWYRQDPGQGLRLIYYSQIVNDFQKGDIAEGYSVSREKKESFPLTVTSAQKNPTAFYLCASSTGPKGTQYFGPGTRLLVL.

The chain carries TRBV30 and TRBJ1-5; possible D gene TRBD1, 5 bases. Germline CDR1 and CDR2: GTSNPN and SVGIG (reference sequence). CDR3 size: 15 residues. Trimming removed 2 bases at V and 5 bases at J, with 16 bases between. CDR3 bases: TGTGCCTGGAGTTACCAGGGACTGCAGTATCAGCCCCAGCATTTT. Protein: CAWSYQGLQYQPQHF. Full variable domain (remainder filled in from reference TRBV30 and TRBJ1-5): SQTIHQWPATLVQPVGSPLSLECTVEGTSNPNLYWYRQAAGRGLQLLFYSVGIGQISSEVPQNLSASRPQDRQFILSSKKLLLSDSGFYLCAWSYQGLQYQPQHFGDGTRLSIL.

The CDR3 sequence: CASSKQGGSAGELFF. CDR3 sequence (DNA): TGTGCCAGTAGTAAGCAAGGGGGTTCGGCCGGGGAGCTGTTTTTT. This chain joins TRBV19 and TRBJ2-2; possibly TRBD1 for D (6 bases). V lost 4 bases, J lost 6 bases, and 15 bases lay in between. This CDR3 region has 15 residues. CDR1 is LNHDA and CDR2 is SQIVND in the germline V gene (reference sequence). The full variable domain, completed using reference TRBV19 and TRBJ2-2, is DGGITQSPKYLFRKEGQNVTLSCEQNLNHDAMYWYRQDPGQGLRLIYYSQIVNDFQKGDIAEGYSVSREKKESFPLTVTSAQKNPTAFYLCASSKQGGSAGELFFGEGSRLTVL.

The V gene is TRBV2, the J gene TRBJ1-2; D is unclear. Germline V gene lookup returns CDR1 SNHLY and CDR2 FYNNEI. Trimming left V 4 bases short and J 6 bases short, with 18 bases between. This CDR3 has 15 amino acids. The CDR3 DNA follows: TGTGCCAGCAGTGGTGTCTCAGTTAACCGGGATGGCTACACCTTC. Its translation: CASSGVSVNRDGYTF.

V and J are TRBV2 and TRBJ2-4, with D perhaps matching TRBD1 (6 bases). The CDR3 totals 18 residues. The germline V gene has CDR1 SNHLY and CDR2 FYNNEI. V lost 4 bases to trimming and J lost 2 bases, with 21 bases between them. CDR3 loop: CASSVTMGAIGTKNIQYF. For the CDR3, the DNA is TGTGCCAGCAGTGTGACGATGGGGGCTATTGGGACCAAAAACATTCAGTACTTC.

The gene calls are TRBV11-2 and TRBJ2-7; 11 bases are a match to TRBD2. V trimming: 3 bases; J trimming: 0 bases; junction bases outside the gene matches: 1. Germline assignment: CDR1 SGHAT and CDR2 FQNNGV. This CDR3 spans 15 amino acids. CDR3 protein: CASSLGLAASYEQYF. The DNA for the CDR3 is TGTGCCAGCAGCTTGGGACTAGCGGCCTCCTACGAGCAGTACTTC.

The chain has TRBV10-3 and TRBJ1-2; 8 bases map to TRBD1. The CDR3 consists of 14 residues. Germline V gene data show CDR1 as ENHRY and CDR2 as SYGVKD. With V trimmed by 4 bases and J by 1 base, 2 bases remained unmatched. The CDR3 protein is CAISAGQVNYGYTF. The CDR3 DNA reads TGTGCCATCAGTGCGGGACAGGTTAACTATGGCTACACCTTC.

This clone has only a few counts. The rearrangement joins TRBV5-1 to TRBJ1-1; D is perhaps TRBD1 (5 bases). In germline, CDR1 is SGHRS, CDR2 YFSETQ. The CDR3 runs 14 residues. Trimming left V 9 bases short and J 3 bases short, with 18 bases between. CDR3 sequence (DNA): TGCGCCACCTCGGTAGCGGGGCGGGACACTGAAGCTTTCTTT. Protein sequence: CATSVAGRDTEAFF.

This rearrangement joins TRBV19 to TRBJ1-1; the match to TRBD1 covers 9 bases. Germline assignment: CDR1 LNHDA and CDR2 SQIVND (reference sequence). This CDR3 has 15 amino acids. V was clipped by 1 base and J by 7 bases; unmatched bases: 7. The DNA for the CDR3 is TGTGCCAGTAGTATAGGAGGCACAGGGGGCGGTGAAGCTTTCTTT. Residues: CASSIGGTGGGEAFF.

This rearrangement joins TRBV13 to TRBJ2-1, with 12 bases fitting TRBD1. Germline loops: CDR1 PRHDT, CDR2 FYEKMQ (reference sequence). CDR3 length: 18 amino acids. V lost 4 bases to trimming and J lost 5 bases; unmatched junction nucleotides: 12. The CDR3 sequence: CASSSRDRGHLTNNEQFF. CDR3 nucleotides: TGTGCCAGCAGCTCCCGGGACAGGGGGCACCTCACCAACAATGAGCAGTTCTTC.